These 29 T cell receptor beta chains were all obtained from the same sample, sequenced in a study of response to subunit inactivated influenza vaccine. One entry per CDR3 protein, called by TCRdb with MiXCR from the RT-PCR reads. The repertoire includes about 190,000 distinct CDR3 sequences, about an eighth of them detected once, and 20% to 30% sits in the top ten. The material was CD8+ T cells sorted from PBMCs, obtained more than 4 days after vaccination. Receptors were obtained from a man aged 50 to 60 who received an inactivated influenza vaccine.

This clonotype was observed a few times. This sequence joins TRBV19 and TRBJ2-5; 7 bases are a match to TRBD2. The CDR3 loop spans 15 amino acids. CDR1 is LNHDA and CDR2 is SQIVND in the germline V gene (reference sequence). The V segment lost 3 bases and the J segment 0 bases; nucleotides outside the gene matches: 4. The DNA for the CDR3 is TGTGCCAGTAGTATTATGGGAGGGGACCAAGAGACCCAGTACTTC. Its protein is CASSIMGGDQETQYF.

This clonotype was counted a few times. J is TRBJ2-6 and V is TRBV7-3, with D possibly being TRBD1 or TRBD2 (5 bases each). This CDR3 is built from 17 residues. Trimming removed 3 bases at V and 1 base at J, with 13 bases between. Germline assignment: CDR1 SGHTA and CDR2 FQGTGA. The CDR3 DNA reads as TGTGCCAGCAGCTTGACGGGACCGCAATCTGGGGCCAACGTCCTGACTTTC. As protein: CASSLTGPQSGANVLTF.

This clonotype was detected a few times. V gene TRBV11-1 combines with J gene TRBJ2-1, with a weak D call TRBD2 (6 bases). CDR3 length: 17 amino acids. CDR1 is SGHAT, CDR2 FQDESV, per germline (reference sequence). Trimming took 5 bases from V and 4 from J, leaving 21 bases between them. The CDR3: CASSHTKGFGGYNEQFF. The CDR3, as DNA: TGTGCCAGCAGCCACACTAAGGGGTTCGGGGGATACAATGAGCAGTTCTTC. The full variable domain, with the rest looked up from reference TRBV11-1 and TRBJ2-1, is EAEVAQSPRYKITEKSQAVAFWCDPISGHATLYWYRQILGQGPELLVQFQDESVVDDSQLPKDRFSAERLKGVDSTLKIQPAELGDSAMYLCASSHTKGFGGYNEQFFGPGTRLTVL.

This clonotype appeared many times. The chain links TRBV25-1 to TRBJ2-7; D is possibly TRBD1 (6 bases). Trimming pared 6 bases from V and 4 bases from J, leaving 13 bases between. The CDR3 has 13 residues. CDR1 and CDR2 (germline): MGHDK, SYGVNS. The CDR3 region is CASSRGSLYEQYF. The CDR3 DNA is TGTGCCAGCAGCAGGGGCTCCTTGTACGAGCAGTACTTC.

This clonotype was seen ten or more times. The chain uses TRBV3-1 and TRBJ2-5, with D tentatively TRBD2 (5 bases). This CDR3 region has 14 residues. Trimming removed 2 bases from V and 7 bases from J, with 14 bases in between. From germline, CDR1 is LGHDT and CDR2 YNNKEL (reference sequence). CDR3 nucleotides: TGTGCCAGCAGCCAATGGGAGTGGGAGTTGACCCAGTACTTC. Protein sequence: CASSQWEWELTQYF.

This clonotype was detected many times. The chain couples TRBV4-2 to TRBJ2-7; the D gene is possibly TRBD2 (7 bases). Germline V lookup: CDR1 LGHNA, CDR2 YNFKEQ. Deletions cut 0 bases from V and 3 bases from J, with 15 bases between. This CDR3 contains 16 residues. In DNA form, the CDR3 reads TGTGCCAGCAGCCAAGAGGTTCAAGGGGGGGGCTACGAGCAGTACTTC. Its translation is CASSQEVQGGGYEQYF.

This clonotype turned up a few times. The genes are TRBV19 and TRBJ2-7; 14 bases fit TRBD2. The CDR3 spans 15 residues. CDR1 is LNHDA, CDR2 SQIVND, per germline (reference sequence). V shed 5 bases and J 4 bases; nucleotides not matched to a gene: 4. CDR3 nucleotides: TGTGCCAGTAGTTACGGACTAGCGGGAGGATACGAGCAGTACTTC. Translating gives CASSYGLAGGYEQYF.

Only a few counts were recorded for this clonotype. As the CDR3 is not closed by the conserved phenylalanine or tryptophan, this likely results from a read error. The DNA of the CDR3 is TGTGCCAGCAGCTCACTGGGACGGAGGGACGAGCAGTACCTC. Translating it yields CASSSLGRRDEQYL. The chain carries TRBV7-2 and TRBJ2-7; possibly TRBD2 for D (6 bases). V was clipped by 4 bases and J by 5 bases, with 15 bases between them. This CDR3 has 14 residues. The germline gives CDR1 SGHTA, CDR2 FQGNSA.

The chain carries TRBV27 and TRBJ2-3, with a weak D call TRBD2 (6 bases). CDR3 size: 16 residues. V was cut by 2 bases and J by 4 bases, with 16 bases left in between. Germline V gene lookup returns CDR1 MNHEY and CDR2 SMNVEV (reference sequence). The CDR3 nucleotides read TGTGCCAGCAGTTTAATCCGGGACCCTAGCGCAGATACGCAGTATTTT. Its protein is CASSLIRDPSADTQYF.

The DNA of the CDR3 is TGTGCCAGCAGTTTCACTCGCTCTAGCACAGATACGCAGTATTTT. This sequence encodes CASSFTRSSTDTQYF. The V call is TRBV7-3, the J call TRBJ2-3; D is unclear. Between the trimmed V and J ends, which lost 6 bases and 0 bases, there was a span of 13 bases. Germline-derived CDR1 and CDR2 are SGHTA and FQGTGA. This CDR3 region has 15 residues.

This chain connects TRBV30 to TRBJ2-1; 10 bases align to TRBD2. Looked up from germline, CDR1 is GTSNPN and CDR2 is SVGIG (reference sequence). The CDR3 has 14 amino acids. The junction had 5 bases not matched to a gene; V was cut back by 0 bases and J by 9 bases. CDR3 nucleotides: TGTGCCTGGAGTGTAACTAGCGGGGTTCTTGAGCAGTTCTTC. This sequence encodes CAWSVTSGVLEQFF.

The genes are TRBV6-2 or TRBV6-3 and TRBJ2-7, with D perhaps matching TRBD2 (5 bases). Germline values: CDR1 MNHEY, CDR2 SVGEGT. Trimming stripped 3 bases from V and 6 bases from J, with 18 bases between. The CDR3 consists of 15 residues. The CDR3 loop reads CASSYPAGSPPEQYF. CDR3 coding DNA: TGTGCCAGCAGTTATCCGGCGGGTTCCCCTCCCGAGCAGTACTTC.

This clonotype was observed a few times. The rearrangement links TRBV12-3 or TRBV12-4 to TRBJ1-5; tentative D call: TRBD1 (6 bases). There are 15 residues in the CDR3. Trimming pared 6 bases from V and 8 bases from J, leaving 20 bases between. The CDR3 DNA follows: TGTGCCAGCAGCAAAACAGGGTTTCGCGGAGAGCCCCAGCATTTT. Its translation: CASSKTGFRGEPQHF.

This clonotype was observed a few times. This chain joins TRBV12-3 or TRBV12-4 and TRBJ2-1, with D perhaps matching TRBD1 or TRBD2 (6 bases each). Trimming took 3 bases from V and 9 from J, leaving 9 bases between them. CDR3 length: 12 residues. This CDR3 is CASSLSGAEQFF. The CDR3 nucleotides are TGTGCCAGCAGTTTGTCGGGGGCTGAGCAGTTCTTC.

This clonotype was counted between two and nine times. The J gene is TRBJ1-2, the V gene TRBV6-2 or TRBV6-3; D gene unclear. V gave up 2 bases and J gave up 6 bases, with 7 bases separating them. This CDR3 region has 12 residues. CDR1 MNHEY and CDR2 SVGEGT come from the germline V gene. This chain's CDR3 is CASSYPADGYTF. CDR3 DNA: TGTGCCAGCAGTTACCCGGCAGATGGCTACACCTTC.

This clonotype was seen many times. The chain carries TRBV12-3 or TRBV12-4 and TRBJ2-7, with 8 bases identical to TRBD2. V shed 3 bases, J shed 4 bases, and the junction held 5 bases outside the gene matches. The CDR3 sequence is 14 residues long. CDR3 in amino acids: CASSFGGGGYEQYF. The CDR3 DNA follows: TGTGCCAGCAGTTTTGGTGGCGGGGGGTACGAGCAGTACTTC.

This clonotype was counted only a few times. The V call is TRBV27, the J call TRBJ2-3; 9 nucleotides align to TRBD2. There are 15 residues in the CDR3. With V trimmed by 2 bases and J by 6 bases, 6 bases remained unmatched. Germline V gene lookup returns CDR1 MNHEY and CDR2 SMNVEV (reference sequence). As DNA, the CDR3 is TGTGCCAGCAGTTTAGCGGGGGGGGCGGCTGATACGCAGTATTTT. It translates to CASSLAGGAADTQYF.

There are a few counts of this clonotype. CDR3 DNA sequence: TGTGCCATCAGTGGTCCGGGACTAGCGGGAGATCCTTACCAAGAGACCCAGTACTTC. Its translation is CAISGPGLAGDPYQETQYF. V gene TRBV10-3 combines with J gene TRBJ2-5, with 14 positions matching TRBD2. CDR1 is ENHRY, CDR2 SYGVKD, per germline. The CDR3 is made up of 19 amino acids. The junction had 10 bases not matched to a gene; V was cut back by 4 bases and J by 0 bases.

V and J are TRBV5-6 and TRBJ2-5; D uncertain. The CDR3 is made up of 13 amino acids. V was cut by 0 bases and J by 5 bases, with 8 bases left in between. Germline CDR1 and CDR2: SGHDT and YYEEEE. DNA of the CDR3: TGTGCCAGCAGCTTGGGTATCCCGGAGACCCAGTACTTC. It specifies CASSLGIPETQYF.

A single count supports this clonotype. The rearrangement links TRBV3-1 to TRBJ1-1; D possibly corresponds to TRBD1 (6 bases). This CDR3 comprises 17 residues. Trimming shortened V by 0 bases and J by 5 bases, and 19 bases separated the two germline ends. Germline-derived CDR1 and CDR2 are LGHDT and YNNKEL (reference sequence). The CDR3 sequence: CASSQDGGRVLWTEAFF. CDR3 bases: TGTGCCAGCAGCCAAGATGGGGGGCGCGTGTTGTGGACTGAAGCTTTCTTT.

This clonotype has more than one count but fewer than ten. The chain couples TRBV7-6 to TRBJ2-1; maybe TRBD2 (5 bases). The CDR3 sequence is 16 residues long. The V gene lost 5 bases and the J gene lost 2 bases, with 16 bases spanning the gap. Germline values: CDR1 SGHVS, CDR2 FNYEAQ. CDR3 loop: CASSALEERAYNEQFF. Here the CDR3 DNA reads TGTGCCAGCAGCGCACTAGAGGAGAGGGCCTACAATGAGCAGTTCTTC. Based on the CDR3 plus reference TRBV7-6 and TRBJ2-1, the full variable domain is GAGVSQSPRYKVTKRGQDVALRCDPISGHVSLYWYRQALGQGPEFLTYFNYEAQQDKSGLPNDRFSAERPEGSISTLTIQRTEQRDSAMYRCASSALEERAYNEQFFGPGTRLTVL.

This clonotype was recorded a few times. The chain is built from TRBV6-5 and TRBJ2-1; tentatively, D is TRBD1 or TRBD2 (5 bases each). V was trimmed by 2 bases and J by 0 bases, leaving 11 bases between them. This CDR3 has 16 amino acids. Germline CDR1 and CDR2: MNHEY and SVGAGI. Here the CDR3 DNA reads TGTGCCAGCAGTTACGGGAAGGGGAGCTCCTACAATGAGCAGTTCTTC. It translates to CASSYGKGSSYNEQFF.

CDR3 coding DNA: TGTGCCAGCAGTTTTGCAGGGCCCATCTACGAGCAGTACTTC. Its protein is CASSFAGPIYEQYF. V is TRBV28 and J is TRBJ2-7; a possible D gene is TRBD1 (5 bases). Germline values: CDR1 MDHEN, CDR2 SYDVKM. The CDR3 runs to 14 residues. The V gene lost 3 bases and the J gene lost 3 bases, with 12 bases spanning the gap. The whole variable domain, filled in from reference TRBV28 and TRBJ2-7, reads DVKVTQSSRYLVKRTGEKVFLECVQDMDHENMFWYRQDPGLGLRLIYFSYDVKMKEKGDIPEGYSVSREKKERFSLILESASTNQTSMYLCASSFAGPIYEQYFGPGTRLTVT.

This clonotype was detected only a few times. The chain carries TRBV4-2 and TRBJ2-7; 8 positions agree with TRBD1. V shed 4 bases, J shed 1 base, and the junction held 12 bases outside the gene matches. Germline V lookup: CDR1 LGHNA, CDR2 YNFKEQ. The CDR3 is 17 residues long. As DNA, the CDR3 is TGTGCCAGCAGCCCACGAGGACAGGGAGAAAGTTCCTACGAGCAGTACTTC. This sequence encodes CASSPRGQGESSYEQYF.

V is TRBV20-1 and J is TRBJ1-1; D is ambiguous. CDR3 length: 13 amino acids. Germline V gives CDR1 DFQATT, CDR2 SNEGSKA (reference sequence). The CDR3 sequence: CRAELYMNTEAFF. CDR3 nucleotides: TGCAGGGCTGAGTTATATATGAACACTGAAGCTTTCTTT.

This clonotype was observed a handful of times. V and J are TRBV4-2 and TRBJ2-7; no clear D. The CDR3 totals 15 residues. Germline V gene sequence: CDR1 LGHNA, CDR2 YNFKEQ. Between the trimmed V and J ends, which lost 3 bases and 0 bases, there was a span of 12 bases. The CDR3 loop is CASSHDGSSSYEQYF. The CDR3 DNA reads as TGTGCCAGCAGCCATGACGGATCCTCCTCCTACGAGCAGTACTTC.

The chain uses TRBV7-8 and TRBJ2-1; TRBD2 agrees at 10 bases. The V and J ends lost 5 bases and 0 bases, in that order; junction bases with no gene match: 7. The CDR3 runs to 17 residues. Germline lookup yields CDR1 SGHVS and CDR2 FQNEAQ. The chain's CDR3 is CASSGQREGSSYNEQFF. The CDR3 nucleotides read TGTGCCAGCAGCGGCCAGCGGGAGGGCAGCTCCTACAATGAGCAGTTCTTC.

This chain uses TRBV30 with TRBJ2-4, with TRBD2 as a possible D gene (5 bases). This CDR3 comprises 13 residues. Germline V gene data show CDR1 as GTSNPN and CDR2 as SVGIG (reference sequence). V was clipped by 6 bases and J by 0 bases, with 9 bases between them. The CDR3 DNA reads TGTGCCTGCACCGAGGGAGCCAAAAACATTCAGTACTTC. Translated: CACTEGAKNIQYF.

This clonotype was seen ten or more times. The V call is TRBV27, the J call TRBJ2-3; D not certain. Germline assignment: CDR1 MNHEY and CDR2 SMNVEV (reference sequence). V was trimmed by 2 bases and J by 2 bases, leaving 8 bases between them. The CDR3 loop spans 14 amino acids. The CDR3 loop reads CASSLLGPTDTQYF. The CDR3 DNA is TGTGCCAGCAGTTTACTCGGACCCACAGATACGCAGTATTTT.